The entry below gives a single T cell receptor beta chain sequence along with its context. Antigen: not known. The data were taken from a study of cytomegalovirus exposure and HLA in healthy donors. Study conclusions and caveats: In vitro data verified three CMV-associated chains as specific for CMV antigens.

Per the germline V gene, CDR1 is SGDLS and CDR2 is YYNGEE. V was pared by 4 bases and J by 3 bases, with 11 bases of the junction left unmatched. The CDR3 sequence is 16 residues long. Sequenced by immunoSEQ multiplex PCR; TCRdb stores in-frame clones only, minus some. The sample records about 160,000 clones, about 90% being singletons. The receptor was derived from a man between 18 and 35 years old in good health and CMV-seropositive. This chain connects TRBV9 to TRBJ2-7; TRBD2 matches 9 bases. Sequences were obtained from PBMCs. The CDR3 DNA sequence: TGTGCCAGCAGCCCCGCTAGCGGGACGGGCAACTACGAGCAGTACTTC. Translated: CASSPASGTGNYEQYF.